This TCR beta chain was captured by sequencing in a study of blood T cell repertoires in COVID-19. In regard to this clone: This CDR3 is also generated by other DNA sequences in the sample.

The germline V and J ends were trimmed by 0 bases and 2 bases, with 6 bases remaining between them. In germline, CDR1 is SGHRS, CDR2 YFSETQ. The CDR3 loop spans 13 amino acids. Assignment of participants to cohorts was predicated upon participant-reported clinical history. The recovered donors of Cohort 3 showed two negative PCRs, clearance, or symptom resolution. Clones were sequenced by immunoSEQ multiplex PCR, and TCRdb holds only the in-frame ones, with some missing. In the table there are around 250,000 clones, roughly 84% of which are singletons. This TCR was recovered from a man over 45 who had recovered from COVID-19. The specimen sequenced was PBMCs or T cells enriched from blood (not recorded which). The V and J genes are TRBV5-1 and TRBJ2-7, with D uncertain. CDR3 amino acids: CASSLDYTYEQYF. Written as DNA, the CDR3 is TGCGCCAGCAGCTTGGATTACACCTACGAGCAGTACTTC. Based on the CDR3 plus reference TRBV5-1 and TRBJ2-7, the full variable domain is KAGVTQTPRYLIKTRGQQVTLSCSPISGHRSVSWYQQTPGQGLQFLFEYFSETQRNKGNFPGRFSGRQFSNSRSEMNVSTLELGDSALYLCASSLDYTYEQYFGPGTRLTVT.